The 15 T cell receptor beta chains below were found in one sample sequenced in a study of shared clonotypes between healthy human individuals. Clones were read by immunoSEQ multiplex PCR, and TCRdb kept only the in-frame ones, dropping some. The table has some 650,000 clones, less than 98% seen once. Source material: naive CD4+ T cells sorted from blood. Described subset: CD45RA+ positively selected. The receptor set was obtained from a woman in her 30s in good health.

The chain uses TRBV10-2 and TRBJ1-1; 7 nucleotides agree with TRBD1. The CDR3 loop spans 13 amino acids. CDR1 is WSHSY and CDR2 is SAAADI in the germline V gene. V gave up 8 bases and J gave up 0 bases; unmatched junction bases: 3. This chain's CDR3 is CASGGQVNTEAFF. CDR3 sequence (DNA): TGCGCCAGCGGAGGACAGGTGAACACTGAAGCTTTCTTT.

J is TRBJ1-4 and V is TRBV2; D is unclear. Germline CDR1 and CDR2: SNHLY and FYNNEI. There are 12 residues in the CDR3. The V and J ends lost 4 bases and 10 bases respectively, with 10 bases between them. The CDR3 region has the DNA TGTGCCAGCAGTGGCTCCCGTGGAAAACTGTTTTTT. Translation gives CASSGSRGKLFF.

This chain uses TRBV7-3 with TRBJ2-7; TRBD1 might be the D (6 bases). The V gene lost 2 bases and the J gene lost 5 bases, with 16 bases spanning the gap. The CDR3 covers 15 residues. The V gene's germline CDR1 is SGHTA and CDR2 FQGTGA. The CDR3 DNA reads TGTGCCAGCAGCTTAGGGGCACAGGGTCGGGACGAGCAGTACTTC. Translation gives CASSLGAQGRDEQYF.

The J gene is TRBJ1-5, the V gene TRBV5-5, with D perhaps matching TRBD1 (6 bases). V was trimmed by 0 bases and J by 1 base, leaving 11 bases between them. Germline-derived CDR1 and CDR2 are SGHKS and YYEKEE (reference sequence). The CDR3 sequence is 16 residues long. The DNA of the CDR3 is TGTGCCAGCAGCTTGGGACAGGAAAGGAGCAATCAGCCCCAGCATTTT. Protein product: CASSLGQERSNQPQHF.

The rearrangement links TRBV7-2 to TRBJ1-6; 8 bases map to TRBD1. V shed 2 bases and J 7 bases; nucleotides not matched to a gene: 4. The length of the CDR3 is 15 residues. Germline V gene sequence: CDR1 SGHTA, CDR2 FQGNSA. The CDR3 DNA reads TGTGCCAGCAGCTTACAGGGGGCCCGGAATTCACCCCTCCACTTT. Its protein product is CASSLQGARNSPLHF.

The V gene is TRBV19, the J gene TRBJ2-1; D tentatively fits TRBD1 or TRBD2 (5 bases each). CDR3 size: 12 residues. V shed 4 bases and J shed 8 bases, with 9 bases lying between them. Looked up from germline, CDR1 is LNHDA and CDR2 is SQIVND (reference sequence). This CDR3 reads CASSRGPDEQFF. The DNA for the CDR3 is TGTGCCAGTAGTAGGGGACCGGATGAGCAGTTCTTC.

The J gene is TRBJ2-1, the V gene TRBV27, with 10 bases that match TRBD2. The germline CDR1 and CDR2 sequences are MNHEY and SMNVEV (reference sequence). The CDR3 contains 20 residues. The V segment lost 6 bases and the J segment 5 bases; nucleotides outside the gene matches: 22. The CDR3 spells CASRYLKVGLAEGKDNEQFF. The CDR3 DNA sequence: TGTGCCAGCAGATACTTAAAGGTCGGACTAGCGGAAGGAAAGGACAATGAGCAGTTCTTC.

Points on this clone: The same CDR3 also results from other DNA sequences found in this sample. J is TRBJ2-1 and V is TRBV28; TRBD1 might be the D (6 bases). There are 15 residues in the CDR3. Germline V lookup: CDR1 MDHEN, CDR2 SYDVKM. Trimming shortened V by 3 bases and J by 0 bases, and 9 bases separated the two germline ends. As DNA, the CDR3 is TGTGCCAGCAGTTTCACAGGGAGCTCCTACAATGAGCAGTTCTTC. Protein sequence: CASSFTGSSYNEQFF.

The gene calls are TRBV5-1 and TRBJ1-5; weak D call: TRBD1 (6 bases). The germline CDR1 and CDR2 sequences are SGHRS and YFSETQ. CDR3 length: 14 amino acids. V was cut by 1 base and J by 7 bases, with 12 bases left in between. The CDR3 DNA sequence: TGCGCCAGCAGCTTGAATGGGGGCTGGCAGCCCCAGCATTTT. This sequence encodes CASSLNGGWQPQHF.

CDR3 region: CASSQGTPTGNTIYF. The CDR3 DNA reads TGTGCCAGCAGCCAGGGGACTCCTACTGGAAACACCATATATTTT. This sequence joins TRBV7-9 and TRBJ1-3; the D gene is possibly TRBD1 (6 bases). The V gene lost 5 bases and the J gene lost 2 bases, with 13 bases spanning the gap. The CDR3 spans 15 residues. The germline V gene encodes CDR1 SEHNR and CDR2 FQNEAQ (reference sequence).

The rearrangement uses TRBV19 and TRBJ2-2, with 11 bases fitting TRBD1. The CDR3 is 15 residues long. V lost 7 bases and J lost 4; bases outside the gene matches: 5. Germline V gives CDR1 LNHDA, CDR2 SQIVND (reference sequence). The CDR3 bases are TGTGCCAGTATCCGGACAGGGGGCTTCACCGGGGAGCTGTTTTTT. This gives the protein CASIRTGGFTGELFF.

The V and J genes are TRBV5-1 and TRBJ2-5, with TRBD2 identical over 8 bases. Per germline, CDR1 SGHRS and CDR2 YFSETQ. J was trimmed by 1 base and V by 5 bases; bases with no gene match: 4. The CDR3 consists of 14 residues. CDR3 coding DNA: TGCGCCAGCAGACTAGCGGCACCCCAAGAGACCCAGTACTTC. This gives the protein CASRLAAPQETQYF.

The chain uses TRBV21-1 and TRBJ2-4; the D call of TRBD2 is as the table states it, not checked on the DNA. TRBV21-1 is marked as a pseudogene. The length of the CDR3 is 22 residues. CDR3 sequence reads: CASSEGRTSASGTRGYKNIQYF. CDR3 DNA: TGTGCCAGCAGTGAAGGCAGGACTTCGGCTAGCGGGACGCGGGGGTACAAAAACATTCAGTACTTC.

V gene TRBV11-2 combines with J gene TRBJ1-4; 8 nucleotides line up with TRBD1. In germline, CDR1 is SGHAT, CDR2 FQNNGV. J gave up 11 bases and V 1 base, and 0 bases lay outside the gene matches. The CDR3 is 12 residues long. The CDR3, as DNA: TGTGCCAGCAGCTTAGGGACAGGGAAACTGTTTTTT. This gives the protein CASSLGTGKLFF.

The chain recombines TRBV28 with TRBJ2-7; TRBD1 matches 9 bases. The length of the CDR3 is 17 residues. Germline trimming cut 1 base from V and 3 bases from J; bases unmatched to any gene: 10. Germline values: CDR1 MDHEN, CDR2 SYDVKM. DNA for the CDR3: TGTGCCAGCAGTTTATTGTATGGTGGGACAGGGAACTACGAGCAGTACTTC. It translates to CASSLLYGGTGNYEQYF.